The source of this T cell receptor (beta chain) is a study of cytotoxic CD8 clonotypes in ibrutinib-treated CLL. The protocol was immunoSEQ multiplex PCR, while the TCRdb copy is restricted to in-frame clones and leaves out a portion. Of approximately 48,000 clones in the sample, approximately 53% were seen once. About this clone itself: Its matching antigen is unknown.

Study-level results: Clonality went up at the time of ibrutinib response, stayed stable in sustained remission, and later dropped back toward its baseline level at progression. Progressing and sustained-remission patients had different sampling times. Public clonotypes occurred uncommonly; on treatment, they contracted or remained stable.

The CDR3 is made up of 15 amino acids. Germline V gene data show CDR1 as SEHNR and CDR2 as FQNEAQ (reference sequence). V was trimmed by 5 bases and J by 0 bases, leaving 14 bases between them. Source: PBMCs, taken after 12 months of ibrutinib treatment. The chain employs TRBV7-9 and TRBJ2-7, with a weak D call TRBD2 (6 bases). The TCR originated in a human donor with chronic lymphocytic leukemia. The DNA for the CDR3 is TGTGCCAGCAGCCAGACGGGGACTGTCTCCTACGAGCAGTACTTC. Translation: CASSQTGTVSYEQYF.